This T cell receptor beta chain emerged from a study of CD8 T cells in Susac syndrome. Random hexamers were used to reverse transcribe an amount of about 0.45 to 1 ug RNA. Using its own MiXCR run on the immunoSEQ multiplex PCR reads, TCRdb lists one record per CDR3 protein. This sample has 150,000 to 200,000 distinct CDR3 sequences; around 93% occur once, and the top ten carry 0.13%. The CDR3 sequence is 14 residues long. V lost 4 bases to trimming and J lost 6 bases, with 15 bases between them. The controls, all healthy donors, were matched for age and sex. TEMRA cells were enriched by FACS, while CD8+ and CD4+ T cells were obtained through a negative isolation that was performed magnetically.

Material for sequencing was CD4+ T cells from PBMCs. The chain recombines TRBV23-1 with TRBJ1-1; D unresolved. Being an ORF, TRBV23-1 has a function that is uncertain. The clonotype originates from a human donor in good health. The CDR3 DNA follows: TGCGCCAGCAGTCCGACCCCGGGGATCGCTGAAGCTTTCTTT. Translating it yields CASSPTPGIAEAFF.